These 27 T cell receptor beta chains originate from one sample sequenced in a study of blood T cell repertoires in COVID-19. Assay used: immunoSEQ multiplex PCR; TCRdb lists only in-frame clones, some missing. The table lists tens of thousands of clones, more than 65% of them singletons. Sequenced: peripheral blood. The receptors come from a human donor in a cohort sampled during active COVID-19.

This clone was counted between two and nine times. DNA for the CDR3: TGTGCCAGCAGTGAACAACAGACCTATGGCTACACCTTC. Amino acid sequence: CASSEQQTYGYTF. The chain links TRBV2 to TRBJ1-2; D uncertain. In germline, CDR1 is SNHLY, CDR2 FYNNEI. This CDR3 is built from 13 residues. Trimming removed 2 bases at V and 4 bases at J, with 8 bases between.

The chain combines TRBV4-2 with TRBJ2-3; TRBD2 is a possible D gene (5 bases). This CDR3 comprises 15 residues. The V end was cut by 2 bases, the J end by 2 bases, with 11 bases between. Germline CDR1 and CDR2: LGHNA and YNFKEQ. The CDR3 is CASSQRTALTDTQYF. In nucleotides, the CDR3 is TGTGCCAGCAGCCAAAGGACTGCCCTCACAGATACGCAGTATTTT.

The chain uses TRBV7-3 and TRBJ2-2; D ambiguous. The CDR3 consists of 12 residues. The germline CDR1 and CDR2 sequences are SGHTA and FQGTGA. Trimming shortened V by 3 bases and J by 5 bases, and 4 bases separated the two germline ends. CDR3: CASSFETGELFF. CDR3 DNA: TGTGCCAGCAGCTTTGAGACCGGGGAGCTGTTTTTT.

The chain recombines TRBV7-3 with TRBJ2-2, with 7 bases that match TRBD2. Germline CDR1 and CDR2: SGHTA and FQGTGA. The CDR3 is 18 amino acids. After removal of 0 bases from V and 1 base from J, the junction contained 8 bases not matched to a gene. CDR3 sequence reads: CASSLTAPASGNTGELFF. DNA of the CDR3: TGTGCCAGCAGCTTAACCGCCCCCGCTAGCGGGAACACCGGGGAGCTGTTTTTT. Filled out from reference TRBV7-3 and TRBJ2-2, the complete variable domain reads GAGVSQTPSNKVTEKGKYVELRCDPISGHTALYWYRQSLGQGPEFLIYFQGTGAADDSGLPNDRFFAVRPEGSVSTLKIQRTERGDSAVYLCASSLTAPASGNTGELFFGEGSRLTVL.

CDR3 DNA sequence: TGTGCCAGCAGTAGTCAGAGACAGGGTTTCAATCAGCCCCAGCATTTT. This gives the protein CASSSQRQGFNQPQHF. This chain connects TRBV28 to TRBJ1-5; 7 bases are shared with TRBD1. This CDR3 contains 16 residues. Germline V lookup: CDR1 MDHEN, CDR2 SYDVKM. The V segment lost 5 bases and the J segment 3 bases; nucleotides outside the gene matches: 10.

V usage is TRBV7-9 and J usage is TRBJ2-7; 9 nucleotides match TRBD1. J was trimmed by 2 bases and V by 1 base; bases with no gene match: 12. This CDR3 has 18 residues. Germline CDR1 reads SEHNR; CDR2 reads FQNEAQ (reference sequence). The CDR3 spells CASSLGVAGTGSTYEQYF. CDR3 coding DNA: TGTGCCAGCAGCTTAGGCGTAGCCGGGACAGGGTCCACCTACGAGCAGTACTTC. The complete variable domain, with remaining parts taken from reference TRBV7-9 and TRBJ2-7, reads DTGVSQNPRHKITKRGQNVTFRCDPISEHNRLYWYRQTLGQGPEFLTYFQNEAQLEKSRLLSDRFSAERPKGSFSTLEIQRTEQGDSAMYLCASSLGVAGTGSTYEQYFGPGTRLTVT.

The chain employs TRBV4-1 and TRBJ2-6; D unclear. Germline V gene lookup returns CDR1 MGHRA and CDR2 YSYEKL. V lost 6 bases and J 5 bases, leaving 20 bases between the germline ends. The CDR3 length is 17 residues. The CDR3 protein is CASSQTILGGRANVLTF. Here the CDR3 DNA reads TGCGCCAGCAGTCAAACAATTCTTGGCGGTCGGGCCAACGTCCTGACTTTC.

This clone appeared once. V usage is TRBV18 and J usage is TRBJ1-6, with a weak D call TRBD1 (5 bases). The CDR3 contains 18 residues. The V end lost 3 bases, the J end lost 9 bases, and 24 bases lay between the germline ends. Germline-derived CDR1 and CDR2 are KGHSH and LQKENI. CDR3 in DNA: TGTGCCAGCTCACCCGCGGGGCAGACGGCCTGGTGGGGTTCACCCCTCCACTTT. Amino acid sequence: CASSPAGQTAWWGSPLHF.

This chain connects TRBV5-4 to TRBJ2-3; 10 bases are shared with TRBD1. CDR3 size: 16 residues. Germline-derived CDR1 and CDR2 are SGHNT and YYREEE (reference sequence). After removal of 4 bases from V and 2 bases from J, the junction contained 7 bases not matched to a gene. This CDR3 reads CASSPKGQGNTDTQYF. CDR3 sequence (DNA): TGTGCCAGCAGCCCTAAGGGACAGGGGAACACAGATACGCAGTATTTT.

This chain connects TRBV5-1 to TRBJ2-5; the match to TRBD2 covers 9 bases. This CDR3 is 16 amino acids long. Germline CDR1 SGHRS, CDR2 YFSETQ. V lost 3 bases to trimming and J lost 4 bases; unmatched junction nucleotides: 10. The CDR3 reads CASSSRFRGGGETQYF. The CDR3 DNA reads TGCGCCAGCAGCTCTAGATTTCGCGGGGGGGGAGAGACCCAGTACTTC.

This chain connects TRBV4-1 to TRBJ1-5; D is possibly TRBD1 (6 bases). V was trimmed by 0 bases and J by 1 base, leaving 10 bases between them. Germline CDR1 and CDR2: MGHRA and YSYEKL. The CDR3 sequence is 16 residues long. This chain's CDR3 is CASSQEVQGSNQPQHF. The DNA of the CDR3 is TGCGCCAGCAGCCAAGAAGTCCAGGGGAGCAATCAGCCCCAGCATTTT.

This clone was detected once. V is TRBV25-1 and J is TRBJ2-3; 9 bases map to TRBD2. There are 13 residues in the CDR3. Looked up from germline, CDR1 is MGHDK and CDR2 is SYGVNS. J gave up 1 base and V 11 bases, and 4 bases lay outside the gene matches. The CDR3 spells CASQRGGTDTQYF. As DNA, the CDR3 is TGTGCCTCACAGCGGGGGGGCACAGATACGCAGTATTTT. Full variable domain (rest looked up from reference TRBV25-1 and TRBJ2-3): EADIYQTPRYLVIGTGKKITLECSQTMGHDKMYWYQQDPGMELHLIHYSYGVNSTEKGDLSSESTVSRIRTEHFPLTLESARPSHTSQYLCASQRGGTDTQYFGPGTRLTVL.

The CDR3 sequence is CASSPLSGDLSGNTIYF. The CDR3 DNA reads TGTGCCAGCAGTCCCCTTTCGGGGGACCTCTCTGGAAACACCATATATTTT. The rearrangement joins TRBV28 to TRBJ1-3; the D gene is possibly TRBD1 (5 bases). Germline V CDR1 and CDR2: MDHEN, SYDVKM. Trimming pared 5 bases from V and 0 bases from J, leaving 17 bases between. This CDR3 has 17 amino acids.

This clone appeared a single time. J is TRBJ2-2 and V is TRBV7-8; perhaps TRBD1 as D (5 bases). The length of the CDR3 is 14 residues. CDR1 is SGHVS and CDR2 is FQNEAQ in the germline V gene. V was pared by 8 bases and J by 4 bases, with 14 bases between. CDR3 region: CASRRGESTGELFF. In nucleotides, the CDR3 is TGTGCCAGCCGTAGGGGCGAGAGCACCGGGGAGCTGTTTTTT. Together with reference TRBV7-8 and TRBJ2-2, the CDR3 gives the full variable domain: GAGVSQSPRYKVAKRGQDVALRCDPISGHVSLFWYQQALGQGPEFLTYFQNEAQLDKSGLPSDRFFAERPEGSVSTLKIQRTQQEDSAVYLCASRRGESTGELFFGEGSRLTVL.

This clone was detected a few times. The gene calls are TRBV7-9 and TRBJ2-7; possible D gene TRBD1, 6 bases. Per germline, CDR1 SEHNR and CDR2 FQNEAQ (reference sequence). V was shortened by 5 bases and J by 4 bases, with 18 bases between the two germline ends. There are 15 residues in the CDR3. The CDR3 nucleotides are TGTGCCAGCAGCCCACCAGAGGGGGTGGATTACGAGCAGTACTTC. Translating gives CASSPPEGVDYEQYF. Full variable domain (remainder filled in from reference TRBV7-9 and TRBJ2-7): DTGVSQNPRHKITKRGQNVTFRCDPISEHNRLYWYRQTLGQGPEFLTYFQNEAQLEKSRLLSDRFSAERPKGSFSTLEIQRTEQGDSAMYLCASSPPEGVDYEQYFGPGTRLTVT.

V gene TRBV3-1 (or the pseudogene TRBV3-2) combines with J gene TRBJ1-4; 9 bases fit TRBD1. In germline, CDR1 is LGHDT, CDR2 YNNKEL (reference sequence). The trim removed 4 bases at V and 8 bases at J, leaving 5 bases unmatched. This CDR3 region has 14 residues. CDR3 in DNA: TGTGCCAGCAGCCTGCGGGACAGGGTGGAAAAACTGTTTTTT. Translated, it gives CASSLRDRVEKLFF.

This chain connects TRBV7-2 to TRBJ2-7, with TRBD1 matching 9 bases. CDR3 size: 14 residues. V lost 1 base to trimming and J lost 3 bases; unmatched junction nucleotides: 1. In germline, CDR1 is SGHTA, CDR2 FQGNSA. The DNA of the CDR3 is TGTGCCAGCAGCTTAGTGGACAGGGGCTACGAGCAGTACTTC. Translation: CASSLVDRGYEQYF.

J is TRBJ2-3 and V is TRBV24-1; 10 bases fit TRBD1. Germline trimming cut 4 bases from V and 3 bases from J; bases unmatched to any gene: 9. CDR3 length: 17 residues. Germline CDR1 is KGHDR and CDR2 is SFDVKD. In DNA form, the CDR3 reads TGTGCCACCAGTGACGGATGGGGGGGACAGGGGACAGATACGCAGTATTTT. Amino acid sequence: CATSDGWGGQGTDTQYF.

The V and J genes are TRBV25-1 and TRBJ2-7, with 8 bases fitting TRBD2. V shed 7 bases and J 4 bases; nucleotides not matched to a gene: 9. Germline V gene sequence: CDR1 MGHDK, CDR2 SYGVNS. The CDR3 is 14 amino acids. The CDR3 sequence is CASTGGAVGYEQYF. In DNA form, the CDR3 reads TGTGCCAGCACCGGGGGGGCAGTCGGGTACGAGCAGTACTTC.

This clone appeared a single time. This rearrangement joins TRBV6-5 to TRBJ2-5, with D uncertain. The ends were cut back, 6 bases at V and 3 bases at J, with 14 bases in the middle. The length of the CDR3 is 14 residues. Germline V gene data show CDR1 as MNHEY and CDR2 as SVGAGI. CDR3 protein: CASSALGYEETQYF. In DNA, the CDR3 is TGTGCCAGCAGCGCCCTCGGGTACGAAGAGACCCAGTACTTC.

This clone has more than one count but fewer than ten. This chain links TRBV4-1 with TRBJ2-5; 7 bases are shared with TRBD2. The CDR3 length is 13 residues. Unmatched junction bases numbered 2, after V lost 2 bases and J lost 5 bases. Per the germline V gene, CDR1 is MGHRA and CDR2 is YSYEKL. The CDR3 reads CASSQWRGETQYF. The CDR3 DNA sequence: TGCGCCAGCAGCCAATGGCGGGGGGAGACCCAGTACTTC.

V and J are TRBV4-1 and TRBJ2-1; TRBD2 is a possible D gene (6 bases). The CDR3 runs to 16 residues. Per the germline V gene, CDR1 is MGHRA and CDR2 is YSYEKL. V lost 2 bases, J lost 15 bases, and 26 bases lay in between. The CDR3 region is CASSQTAGPREPTRFF. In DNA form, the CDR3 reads TGCGCCAGCAGCCAAACCGCGGGACCCAGAGAACCGACTCGGTTCTTC.

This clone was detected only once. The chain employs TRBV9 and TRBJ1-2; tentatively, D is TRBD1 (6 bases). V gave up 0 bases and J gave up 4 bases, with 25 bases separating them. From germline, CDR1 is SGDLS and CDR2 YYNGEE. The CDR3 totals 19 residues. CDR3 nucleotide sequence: TGTGCCAGCAGCGTAGCTCTGCGCTGGGACCCCGGGACAACCTATGGCTACACCTTC. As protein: CASSVALRWDPGTTYGYTF.

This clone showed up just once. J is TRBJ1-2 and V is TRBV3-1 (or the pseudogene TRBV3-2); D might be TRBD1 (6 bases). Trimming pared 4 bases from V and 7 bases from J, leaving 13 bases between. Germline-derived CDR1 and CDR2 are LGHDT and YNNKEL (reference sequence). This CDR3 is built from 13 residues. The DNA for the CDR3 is TGTGCCAGCAGCCGCCGGGGGGCTAGTGGCTACACCTTC. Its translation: CASSRRGASGYTF.

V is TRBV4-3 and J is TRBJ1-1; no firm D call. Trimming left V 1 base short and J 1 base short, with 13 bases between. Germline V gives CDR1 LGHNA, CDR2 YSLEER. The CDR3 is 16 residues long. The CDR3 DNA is TGCGCCAGCAGCCAAGCCTTAGCGGGGTCGAACACTGAAGCTTTCTTT. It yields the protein CASSQALAGSNTEAFF.

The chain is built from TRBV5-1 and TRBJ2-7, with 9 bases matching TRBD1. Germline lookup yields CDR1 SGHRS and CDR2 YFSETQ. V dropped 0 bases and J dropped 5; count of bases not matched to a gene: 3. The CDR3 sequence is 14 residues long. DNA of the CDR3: TGCGCCAGCAGCTTGGGGGACAGGGTTGACGAGCAGTACTTC. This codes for CASSLGDRVDEQYF.

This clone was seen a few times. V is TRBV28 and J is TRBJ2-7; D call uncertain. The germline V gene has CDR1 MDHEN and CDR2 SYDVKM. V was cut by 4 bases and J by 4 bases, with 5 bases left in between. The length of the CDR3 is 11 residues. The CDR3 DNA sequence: TGTGCCAGCAGTTCCCGGTACGAGCAGTACTTC. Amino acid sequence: CASSSRYEQYF.